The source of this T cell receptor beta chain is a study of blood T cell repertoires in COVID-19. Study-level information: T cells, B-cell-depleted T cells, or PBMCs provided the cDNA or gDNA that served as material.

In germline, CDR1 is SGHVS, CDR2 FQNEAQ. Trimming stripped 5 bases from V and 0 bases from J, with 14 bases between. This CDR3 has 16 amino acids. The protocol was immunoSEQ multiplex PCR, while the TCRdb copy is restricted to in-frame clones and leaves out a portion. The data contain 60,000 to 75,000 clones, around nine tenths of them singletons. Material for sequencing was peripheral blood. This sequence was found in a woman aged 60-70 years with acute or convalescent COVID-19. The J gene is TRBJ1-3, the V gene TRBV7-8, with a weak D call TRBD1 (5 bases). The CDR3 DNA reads TGTGCCAGCAGCCCCCGCAGGGTCAACTCTGGAAACACCATATATTTT. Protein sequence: CASSPRRVNSGNTIYF.